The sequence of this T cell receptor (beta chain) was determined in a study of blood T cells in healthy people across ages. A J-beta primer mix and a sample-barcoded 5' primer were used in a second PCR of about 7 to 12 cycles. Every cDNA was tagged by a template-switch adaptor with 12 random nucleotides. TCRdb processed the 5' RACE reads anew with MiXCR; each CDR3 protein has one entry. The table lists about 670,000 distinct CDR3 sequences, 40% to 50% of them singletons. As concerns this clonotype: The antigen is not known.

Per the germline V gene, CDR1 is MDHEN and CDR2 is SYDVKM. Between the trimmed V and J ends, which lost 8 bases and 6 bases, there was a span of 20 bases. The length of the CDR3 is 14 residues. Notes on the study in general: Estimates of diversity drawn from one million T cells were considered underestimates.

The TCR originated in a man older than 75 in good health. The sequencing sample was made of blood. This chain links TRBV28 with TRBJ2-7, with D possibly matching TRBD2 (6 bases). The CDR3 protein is CASHGDPGAGEQYF. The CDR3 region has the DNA TGTGCCAGCCACGGGGACCCGGGAGCGGGCGAGCAGTACTTC. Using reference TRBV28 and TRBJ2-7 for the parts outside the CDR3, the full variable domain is DVKVTQSSRYLVKRTGEKVFLECVQDMDHENMFWYRQDPGLGLRLIYFSYDVKMKEKGDIPEGYSVSREKKERFSLILESASTNQTSMYLCASHGDPGAGEQYFGPGTRLTVT.